This TCR beta chain derives from a study of CD8 T cells in ankylosing spondylitis. Study-wide points: Seemingly characteristic of ankylosing spondylitis blood was a TCR beta motif consisting of roughly 8 highly homologous variants. Relatively scarce in peripheral blood, disease-linked clones were CD8+. Earlier reports found some motif variants in synovial fluid and blood in reactive arthritis. Reports say disease-linked clones showed up significantly more in matched ankylosing spondylitis synovial fluid.

Concerning this clonotype: The antigen is unknown.

TCRdb re-called the 5' RACE reads through MiXCR, storing one row per CDR3 protein. The data show some 700,000 distinct CDR3 sequences, about 20% seen once. This CDR3 spans 14 amino acids. CDR1 is DFQATT and CDR2 is SNEGSKA in the germline V gene (reference sequence). V was shortened by 0 bases and J by 7 bases, with 15 bases between the two germline ends. The sequencing input was blood, either unsorted or a sorted T cell fraction (not recorded which). The TCR originated in a male donor with ankylosing spondylitis. This sequence joins TRBV20-1 and TRBJ1-2; the D gene is possibly TRBD1 (5 bases). CDR3 coding DNA: TGCAGTGCTAGAGATGATTCGGCAAGGGGTGGCTACACCTTC. Translated, it gives CSARDDSARGGYTF.